These T cell receptor beta chains were read from a single sample in a study of T cells in Graves' hyperthyroidism and ophthalmopathy. TCRdb itself ran the multiplex PCR reads through MiXCR, one entry per CDR3 protein. Of about 600,000 distinct CDR3 sequences listed, around 15% are singletons. Source material: blood. The receptor set was obtained from a woman aged 40 to 55 with Graves' ophthalmopathy. Both conserved end residues are part of each CDR3. D genes are given only for firm matches. Size values are once, few and many counts, or a class for expanded clones, and some rows have none.

d_gene	v_gene	abundance	len	j_gene	CDR3aa	CDR3nt
TRBD2	TRBV11-2	many	16	TRBJ2-3	CASSLLAGANTDTQYF	TGTGCCAGCAGCTTACTAGCGGGAGCCAACACAGATACGCAGTATTTT
TRBD1	TRBV5-1	many	14	TRBJ2-2	CASSRQGAGGELFF	TGCGCCAGCAGCAGACAGGGGGCTGGCGGGGAGCTGTTTTTT
.	TRBV28	many	14	TRBJ1-6	CASITLQGDSPLHF	TGTGCCAGCATTACGTTACAGGGTGATTCACCCCTCCACTTT
.	TRBV9	few	14	TRBJ1-1	CASSVGAVITEAFF	TGTGCCAGCAGCGTAGGAGCGGTGATCACTGAAGCTTTCTTT
.	TRBV15	.	14	TRBJ2-1	CATSRGHTGNEQFF	TGTGCCACCAGCAGAGGACATACGGGGAATGAGCAGTTCTTC
TRBD2	TRBV20-1	many	15	TRBJ2-1	CSAPTSGMGGNEQFF	TGCAGTGCTCCGACTAGCGGCATGGGGGGGAATGAGCAGTTCTTC
.	TRBV7-3	few	15	TRBJ2-5	CASSPQGGTLETQYF	TGTGCCAGCAGCCCCCAGGGGGGGACGTTAGAGACCCAGTACTTC
TRBD1	TRBV29-1	.	16	TRBJ2-3	CSVGSTGGGLPDTQYF	TGCAGCGTTGGCAGTACAGGGGGCGGTTTACCAGATACGCAGTATTTT
.	TRBV6-2/TRBV6-3	once	12	TRBJ1-6	CASSSIREPLHF	TGTGCCAGCAGTTCTATAAGGGAACCCCTCCACTTT
TRBD1	TRBV5-1	.	17	TRBJ2-3	CASSASLGQGITDTQYF	TGCGCCAGCAGCGCCTCCCTCGGACAGGGTATCACAGATACGCAGTATTTT
.	TRBV13	few	16	TRBJ1-2	CASSSSGRKISYGYTF	TGTGCCAGCAGCTCCTCGGGACGTAAAATTTCATATGGCTACACCTTC
TRBD2	TRBV19	many	16	TRBJ2-2	CASSAALAVNTGELFF	TGTGCCAGTAGCGCCGCACTAGCGGTGAACACCGGGGAGCTGTTTTTT
TRBD1	TRBV6-2/TRBV6-3	few	16	TRBJ1-5	CASSSDRGYSNQPQHF	TGTGCCAGCAGCTCAGACAGGGGTTATAGCAATCAGCCCCAGCATTTT
.	TRBV7-7	.	13	TRBJ2-1	CASSLVAGNEQFF	TGTGCTAGCAGCTTAGTAGCCGGCAATGAGCAGTTCTTC
.	TRBV30	many	12	TRBJ1-1	CAWDSLNTEAFF	TGTGCCTGGGACAGCTTGAACACTGAAGCTTTCTTT
.	TRBV30	.	13	TRBJ1-6	CAWSAQANSPLHF	TGTGCCTGGAGCGCCCAGGCTAATTCACCCCTCCACTTT
TRBD2	TRBV20-1	many	15	TRBJ2-5	CSAREGGGGSKTQYF	TGCAGTGCTAGAGAGGGCGGGGGGGGCTCGAAGACCCAGTACTTC
.	TRBV5-1	few	15	TRBJ2-3	CASSTFGGGTDTQYF	TGCGCCAGCAGCACCTTTGGCGGGGGCACAGATACGCAGTATTTT
.	TRBV5-5	.	14	TRBJ1-2	CASSSAGTNYGYTF	TGTGCCAGCAGTTCAGCCGGGACAAACTATGGCTACACCTTC
.	TRBV7-9	.	14	TRBJ2-2	CASGTWNGAGELFF	TGTGCCAGCGGGACGTGGAATGGGGCCGGGGAGCTGTTTTTT
TRBD1	TRBV5-1	.	14	TRBJ1-6	CASSSGQGSSPLHF	TGCGCCAGCAGCTCGGGACAGGGAAGTTCACCCCTCCACTTT
TRBD1	TRBV6-2/TRBV6-3	few	18	TRBJ2-1	CASSYPRGGTGIYNEQFF	TGTGCCAGCAGTTACCCGAGGGGTGGGACAGGGATATACAATGAGCAGTTCTTC